The TCR beta chain under discussion was sequenced for a study of Ad26.COV2.S vaccination and SARS-CoV-2 variants (dated by TCRdb to the early 2020s). With respect to the entire study: Vaccine-arm donors came from COV1001, a multicentre, randomized, double-blind, placebo-controlled phase I-IIa trial of Ad26.COV2.S in healthy adults. Dosing of Ad26.COV2.S was intramuscular, at either 5x10^10 or 1x10^11 viral particles, delivered as one shot or as two shots spaced 56 days apart. The specificity and breadth of SARS-CoV-2-reactive T cell receptors after Ad26.COV2.S vaccination were assessed by TCRbeta repertoire sequencing. The TCR-sequenced set comprised around 30 samples: some 20 Ad26.COV2.S vaccine recipients, 5 placebo recipients and 8 SARS-CoV-2 convalescent individuals. Trial participants were randomized into five groups of five: low-dose or high-dose Ad26.COV2.S given once or twice, or placebo on both occasions. Blinding of investigators to trial group allocation was maintained during experiments and outcome assessment. Study-wide conclusions, independent of this receptor: The study was not powered to compare responses between vaccine doses or regimens. The authors noted that the TCR breadth and depth analyses may have underestimated total T cell responses. Vaccine and placebo recipients had comparable non-spike TCR breadth, which fits with the vaccine containing only spike. Spike-specific TCR breadth was higher in Ad26.COV2.S recipients than in placebo recipients (P = 0.0014). Substantial breadth of spike-specific CD8+ and CD4+ T cell responses was reported after vaccination.

The CDR3 runs 14 amino acids, cysteine and phenylalanine included. Only the CDR3 region is kept as DNA, spanning 42 bases read in frame from base 1. CDR1 and CDR2 are read off the germline V gene as SNHLY and FYNNEI. The junction shows trimming of 1 base on V and 4 bases on J, plus 10 bases between the germline ends. This clone has just one count. Its antigen remains unidentified. The sample holds no much larger clone one base away, and base qualities are not on file. The immunoSEQ Assay was used to sequence TCRbeta CDR3 regions. After extraction, genomic DNA underwent amplification by bias-controlled multiplex PCR, followed by high-throughput sequencing. In the source study's methods: To quantify the absolute abundance of each unique TCRbeta CDR3 region, sequences were collapsed and filtered. T cell fraction was estimated by normalization of TCRbeta template counts to usable DNA, with usable DNA being measured through amplification of reference genes present in all nucleated cells. Repertoire TCRs were annotated as SARS-CoV-2-specific when V gene, CDR3 amino acid sequence and J gene were exactly matched to a known reactive TCR set. The reference SARS-CoV-2 TCR set came from MIRA and was filtered for enrichment in COVID-19-positive ImmuneCODE repertoires, removing public or cross-reactive TCRs. Using the MIRA antigens, annotated TCRs were further analysed by specific ORF or by position within an ORF. Breadth was defined as the number of annotated unique rearrangements divided by the total number of unique productive rearrangements, and depth was defined as the summed frequency of the annotated unique rearrangements. Two-sided Wilcoxon rank-sum tests were applied when comparing TCR breadth between groups. Sourced from immuneACCESS, this table was stored by TCRdb with only in-frame sequences that have V and J called. A share of the clones is absent; for the studies checked, an unresolved V gene accounts for under half, and the remainder has no known explanation. V and J calls and clone size come straight from that table; D and trimming were deduced from the DNA. The sample table shows hundreds of thousands of clones, and roughly 90% are seen once. Of the sample, about 1.5% falls within the top ten clones.

The treatment or condition label for this specimen denotes: about 20 received Ad26.COV2.S at low or high dose, single or two shots; roughly five received placebo; per-sample allocation not given. Repertoires of vaccine and placebo recipients were sequenced from samples taken on day 63 after the first injection. Cohort 1b enrolled roughly 25 adults aged 18-55 years at a single site in Boston, USA, between 29 July and 7 August 2020. Ad26.COV2.S was a replication-incompetent adenovirus type 26 vector that expressed a prefusion-stabilized SARS-CoV-2 spike protein derived from the original Wuhan strain.

This chain joins TRBV2 to TRBJ1-2, with no confident D gene call. The receptor's source is a person aged 18-65 years who received the Ad26.COV2.S COVID-19 vaccine or a placebo. The sample consisted of peripheral blood, taken in a trial of Ad26.COV2.S vaccine versus placebo. The CDR3 protein sequence reads: CASSEGRSLYGYTF. The DNA reads as follows: TGTGCCAGCAGTGAAGGTCGAAGCCTCTATGGCTACACCTTC.